Below, 26 T cell receptor beta chains from the same sample are listed, as sequenced in a study of persistence of HIV-infected CD4 T cells. The immunoSEQ assay was version 4, run in survey mode. Clones were read by immunoSEQ multiplex PCR, and TCRdb kept only the in-frame ones, dropping some. The sample lists around 60,000 clones, 65% to 80% seen once, with over 1.5% in the top ten. Their antigens remain unidentified. The stimulus was an HIV-1 Gag 15-mer peptide pool, roughly 1 ug/peptide/mL. CD40L/CD69 double-negative CD45RO-high memory CD4+ T cells were collected. The input for sequencing was CD4+ T cells sorted from PBMCs after roughly 18-hour stimulation, taken from a patient who received antiretroviral therapy. The receptors were gathered from an adult man with HIV who was CMV-seropositive.

The genes are TRBV2 and TRBJ1-3, with D possibly being TRBD1 (6 bases). Per the germline V gene, CDR1 is SNHLY and CDR2 is FYNNEI. The CDR3 totals 13 residues. With 6 bases removed from V and 2 bases from J, the gap between germline ends came to 8 bases. The CDR3 loop reads CASRQGTGNTIYF. The CDR3 DNA is TGTGCCAGCAGACAGGGAACTGGAAACACCATATATTTT.

The chain links TRBV18 to TRBJ1-6; 9 bases are shared with TRBD1. V gave up 1 base and J gave up 7 bases; unmatched junction bases: 5. The CDR3 extends over 16 amino acids. In germline, CDR1 is KGHSH, CDR2 LQKENI. CDR3 sequence reads: CASSPRGTGRNSPLHF. CDR3 nucleotides: TGTGCCAGCTCACCACGAGGGACAGGGCGAAATTCACCCCTCCACTTT.

The chain is built from TRBV12-3 or TRBV12-4 and TRBJ1-2, with no clear D. Trimming cost V 8 bases and J 2 bases, with 9 bases left between them. This CDR3 contains 12 residues. The CDR3 nucleotides are TGTGCCAGCCGGAGAGGGAACTATGGCTACACCTTC. Residues: CASRRGNYGYTF.

The rearrangement uses TRBV28 and TRBJ1-5; 7 bases fit TRBD1. The CDR3 has 15 residues. V shed 6 bases, J shed 6 bases, and the junction held 11 bases outside the gene matches. The germline V gene encodes CDR1 MDHEN and CDR2 SYDVKM. CDR3 sequence reads: CASSPYRGRIQPQHF. CDR3 DNA: TGTGCCAGCAGCCCCTACAGGGGACGAATTCAGCCCCAGCATTTT. The whole variable domain, remainder taken from reference TRBV28 and TRBJ1-5, is DVKVTQSSRYLVKRTGEKVFLECVQDMDHENMFWYRQDPGLGLRLIYFSYDVKMKEKGDIPEGYSVSREKKERFSLILESASTNQTSMYLCASSPYRGRIQPQHFGDGTRLSIL.

The genes are TRBV3-1 (or the pseudogene TRBV3-2) and TRBJ1-1, with D possibly matching TRBD1 (5 bases). V dropped 3 bases and J dropped 7 bases, with 15 bases sitting between them. Germline assignment: CDR1 LGHDT and CDR2 YNNKEL (reference sequence). The CDR3 contains 14 residues. The CDR3 bases are TGTGCCAGCAGCCACCGGGACCGGGTAAATGAAGCTTTCTTT. This encodes CASSHRDRVNEAFF.

This chain links TRBV2 with TRBJ1-4; maybe TRBD1 (5 bases). Germline V gives CDR1 SNHLY, CDR2 FYNNEI. This CDR3 is built from 15 residues. V was cut by 5 bases and J by 0 bases, with 10 bases left in between. CDR3 nucleotide sequence: TGTGCCAGCAGTCCGCAGGGTTCAACTAATGAAAAACTGTTTTTT. Its protein is CASSPQGSTNEKLFF. The full variable domain, rest sourced from reference TRBV2 and TRBJ1-4, is EPEVTQTPSHQVTQMGQEVILRCVPISNHLYFYWYRQILGQKVEFLVSFYNNEISEKSEIFDDQFSVERPDGSNFTLKIRSTKLEDSAMYFCASSPQGSTNEKLFFGSGTQLSVL.

The count of this clone is one. This chain joins TRBV6-5 and TRBJ2-7; 7 bases fit TRBD2. Germline V gene sequence: CDR1 MNHEY, CDR2 SVGAGI. With 8 bases clipped from V and 5 bases from J, the junction kept 9 bases outside the gene matches. The CDR3 loop spans 13 amino acids. The CDR3 here is CASSTVGGNEQYF. The CDR3 DNA is TGTGCCAGCTCGACGGTGGGGGGGAACGAGCAGTACTTC.

The rearrangement uses TRBV28 and TRBJ2-7; D not resolved. This CDR3 is 12 amino acids long. Germline assignment: CDR1 MDHEN and CDR2 SYDVKM. V was shortened by 2 bases and J by 7 bases, with 9 bases between the two germline ends. The CDR3: CASSLNQVEQYF. Written as DNA, the CDR3 is TGTGCCAGCAGTTTAAACCAAGTAGAGCAGTACTTC.

In this sample, this clone turned up a few times. This sequence joins TRBV7-9 and TRBJ2-1, with 10 positions matching TRBD1. V dropped 3 bases and J dropped 5; count of bases not matched to a gene: 4. This CDR3 contains 15 residues. Germline CDR1 SEHNR, CDR2 FQNEAQ (reference sequence). CDR3 sequence: CASSLGQGINNEQFF. In nucleotides, the CDR3 is TGTGCCAGCAGCTTGGGACAGGGGATTAACAATGAGCAGTTCTTC. Together with reference TRBV7-9 and TRBJ2-1, the CDR3 gives the full variable domain: DTGVSQNPRHKITKRGQNVTFRCDPISEHNRLYWYRQTLGQGPEFLTYFQNEAQLEKSRLLSDRFSAERPKGSFSTLEIQRTEQGDSAMYLCASSLGQGINNEQFFGPGTRLTVL.

V is TRBV5-5 and J is TRBJ1-4; a weak D match, TRBD1 (6 bases). This CDR3 has 14 amino acids. V lost 6 bases and J 5 bases, leaving 14 bases between the germline ends. Germline V lookup: CDR1 SGHKS, CDR2 YYEKEE (reference sequence). CDR3 DNA: TGTGCCAGCACCCCGGGGGGCGGGAATGAAAAACTGTTTTTT. This codes for CASTPGGGNEKLFF.

This chain connects TRBV6-5 to TRBJ2-3; possible D gene TRBD2, 6 bases. The CDR3 is made up of 14 amino acids. Germline lookup yields CDR1 MNHEY and CDR2 SVGAGI. Trimming took 7 bases from V and 1 from J, leaving 12 bases between them. The CDR3 region is CASTRDSRTDTQYF. DNA of the CDR3: TGTGCCAGCACGCGGGACTCTCGCACAGATACGCAGTATTTT.

The chain has TRBV6-5 and TRBJ1-2, with a tentative D call TRBD1 (6 bases). The CDR3 extends over 15 amino acids. Germline values: CDR1 MNHEY, CDR2 SVGAGI. V lost 6 bases and J 8 bases, leaving 22 bases between the germline ends. The DNA for the CDR3 is TGTGCCAGCAGGACAATTTCGACAAGAGGGGGAGGCTACACCTTC. Translated: CASRTISTRGGGYTF.

The chain recombines TRBV5-6 with TRBJ2-5, with D possibly TRBD2 on 7 matching bases. The germline V gene encodes CDR1 SGHDT and CDR2 YYEEEE. The CDR3 is 16 residues long. V lost 4 bases to trimming and J lost 3 bases, with 19 bases between them. The CDR3 reads CASSLKGGVMKETQYF. CDR3 nucleotides: TGTGCCAGCAGCCTAAAAGGGGGGGTGATGAAAGAGACCCAGTACTTC.

The V gene is TRBV19, the J gene TRBJ2-1, with a tentative D call TRBD2 (6 bases). V dropped 3 bases and J dropped 2 bases, with 14 bases sitting between them. This CDR3 contains 16 residues. In germline, CDR1 is LNHDA, CDR2 SQIVND (reference sequence). CDR3: CASSMTGRGTYNEQFF. CDR3 DNA: TGTGCCAGTAGTATGACGGGACGGGGGACCTACAATGAGCAGTTCTTC.

The gene calls are TRBV28 and TRBJ1-1; D unclear. Per germline, CDR1 MDHEN and CDR2 SYDVKM. This CDR3 is 14 amino acids long. Deletions cut 1 base from V and 4 bases from J, with 10 bases between. The CDR3 DNA reads TGTGCCAGCAGTTTATTGGGAGCCGGCACTGAAGCTTTCTTT. This gives the protein CASSLLGAGTEAFF.

The rearrangement links TRBV4-1 to TRBJ2-2, with 7 bases aligning to TRBD1. Trimming at V came to 4 bases and at J to 0 bases, leaving 8 bases not matched to a gene. This CDR3 is 17 amino acids long. Germline CDR1 MGHRA, CDR2 YSYEKL. DNA for the CDR3: TGCGCCAGCAGCCTTCAGACAGGGCCCTCGAACACCGGGGAGCTGTTTTTT. It translates to CASSLQTGPSNTGELFF.

This clone was observed a handful of times. The rearrangement links TRBV7-2 to TRBJ1-5; tentatively, D is TRBD1 (5 bases). Germline-derived CDR1 and CDR2 are SGHTA and FQGNSA. Deletions cut 1 base from V and 3 bases from J, with 7 bases between. The CDR3 covers 14 residues. This chain's CDR3 is CASSLGQSNQPQHF. The DNA for the CDR3 is TGTGCCAGCAGCTTAGGACAGTCCAATCAGCCCCAGCATTTT.

The CDR3 DNA follows: TGTGCCAGCAGTTTAGCGCTGCAGACTGAAGCTTTCTTT. It codes for CASSLALQTEAFF. The genes are TRBV12-3 or TRBV12-4 and TRBJ1-1, with D unclear. The CDR3 spans 13 residues. V gave up 0 bases and J gave up 5 bases, with 7 bases separating them.

This clone has more than one count but fewer than ten. V is TRBV6-1 and J is TRBJ2-3, with D possibly being TRBD1 or TRBD2 (5 bases each). The CDR3 spans 15 residues. Germline V gene sequence: CDR1 MNHNS, CDR2 SASEGT. Deletions cut 0 bases from V and 0 bases from J, with 7 bases between. In DNA form, the CDR3 reads TGTGCCAGCAGTGAAGCGGGGGTTAGCACAGATACGCAGTATTTT. Translation gives CASSEAGVSTDTQYF.

The sample holds a few counts of this clone. The chain couples TRBV12-3 or TRBV12-4 to TRBJ1-2; 8 positions match TRBD1. J lost 7 bases, V lost 5 bases, and 6 bases had no gene match. The CDR3 totals 13 residues. The CDR3 protein is CASSLQQGGGYTF. CDR3 DNA: TGTGCCAGCAGTCTCCAACAGGGGGGTGGCTACACCTTC.

On this clone: Other DNA sequences of this sample code for an identical CDR3. The V call is TRBV5-5, the J call TRBJ1-1; D unclear. The CDR3 loop spans 13 amino acids. Germline CDR1 is SGHKS and CDR2 is YYEKEE (reference sequence). The germline V and J ends were trimmed by 1 base and 1 base, with 5 bases remaining between them. The CDR3 loop reads CASSLTGNTEAFF. Here the CDR3 DNA reads TGTGCCAGCAGCTTGACCGGGAACACTGAAGCTTTCTTT. Filled out from reference TRBV5-5 and TRBJ1-1, the complete variable domain reads DAGVTQSPTHLIKTRGQQVTLRCSPISGHKSVSWYQQVLGQGPQFIFQYYEKEERGRGNFPDRFSARQFPNYSSELNVNALLLGDSALYLCASSLTGNTEAFFGQGTRLTVV.

The CDR3 nucleotides read TGTGCCTGGAGTCCCTACAGGGGGCGAAGTAATTCACCCCTCCACTTT. Amino acid sequence: CAWSPYRGRSNSPLHF. This rearrangement joins TRBV30 to TRBJ1-6, with 9 bases identical to TRBD1. This CDR3 has 16 amino acids. Trimming removed 2 bases from V and 6 bases from J; junction bases left unmatched: 8. Per germline, CDR1 GTSNPN and CDR2 SVGIG (reference sequence).

The genes are TRBV7-2 and TRBJ2-2, with 13 nucleotides matching TRBD2. This CDR3 has 18 residues. V lost 6 bases to trimming and J lost 4 bases; unmatched junction nucleotides: 11. In germline, CDR1 is SGHTA, CDR2 FQGNSA. The CDR3: CASRGGIGTSGVTGELFF. DNA of the CDR3: TGTGCCAGCAGAGGAGGGATAGGGACTAGCGGGGTCACCGGGGAGCTGTTTTTT.

The J gene is TRBJ1-4, the V gene TRBV20-1; D is unclear. V was trimmed by 3 bases and J by 5 bases, leaving 13 bases between them. The CDR3 has 14 amino acids. Germline V gene data show CDR1 as DFQATT and CDR2 as SNEGSKA (reference sequence). As DNA, the CDR3 is TGCAGTGCTAGTAAGGGCAGAGAGAATGAAAAACTGTTTTTT. Its protein is CSASKGRENEKLFF.

The chain carries TRBV5-8 and TRBJ1-1, with TRBD1 as a possible D gene (5 bases). Trimming stripped 0 bases from V and 1 base from J, with 10 bases between. CDR1 SGHTS and CDR2 YDEGEE come from the germline V gene. The CDR3 is 15 residues long. CDR3 in amino acids: CASSLDGRENTEAFF. The CDR3 coding sequence is TGTGCCAGCAGCTTGGACGGCAGGGAGAACACTGAAGCTTTCTTT.

This clone appeared a single time. The chain couples TRBV5-1 to TRBJ2-7; the D gene is possibly TRBD2 (6 bases). This CDR3 is built from 14 residues. The germline CDR1 and CDR2 sequences are SGHRS and YFSETQ. V lost 0 bases, J lost 4 bases, and 11 bases lay in between. This chain's CDR3 is CASSLASGRYEQYF. DNA for the CDR3: TGCGCCAGCAGCTTGGCGTCAGGGAGGTACGAGCAGTACTTC.